This TCR beta chain was sequenced in a study of T cell responses to AZD1222 COVID-19 vaccine. Notes on the study in general: Just a handful of AZD1222 recipients were seropositive at baseline. Nearly half of spike-specific TCRs reportedly target variant regions that are unmutated in the B.1.351 and B.1.1.7 variants. Females outnumbered males among donors, who were mostly white British; clonal diversity was possibly underestimated. An increase in Spike-specific TCR breadth and depth was observed after two AZD1222 doses.

Sequenced by immunoSEQ multiplex PCR; TCRdb stores in-frame clones only, minus some. The sample has around 100,000 clones, 70% to 90% seen once. To note about this clone: Its antigen remains unidentified.

The starting material was peripheral blood, obtained on day 0 of AZD1222 vaccination. This sequence originates from an adult in good health.

CDR3 DNA: TGTGCCAGCAGCCGGGCAGGGGAGGCCAACTATGGCTACACCTTC. It yields the protein CASSRAGEANYGYTF. The chain carries TRBV11-1 and TRBJ1-2; possible D gene TRBD1, 6 bases. CDR1 SGHAT and CDR2 FQDESV come from the germline V gene (reference sequence). The CDR3 contains 15 residues. Trimming took off 5 bases at V and 2 bases at J, with 15 bases between the two ends.